A single sample is the source of the 26 T cell receptor beta chains below, sequenced in a study of blood T cell repertoires in COVID-19. The data were produced by immunoSEQ multiplex PCR, yet TCRdb's version contains in-frame clones alone and is incomplete. This sample has 250,000 to 300,000 clones, with 88% found just once. The sequenced sample was PBMCs or T cells enriched from blood (not recorded which). These receptors originate from a woman aged 25 to 39 who had recovered from COVID-19.

The rearrangement uses TRBV5-1 and TRBJ1-1; 7 nucleotides agree with TRBD1. This CDR3 comprises 17 residues. The trim removed 3 bases at V and 0 bases at J, leaving 11 bases unmatched. CDR1 SGHRS and CDR2 YFSETQ come from the germline V gene. CDR3 sequence: CASSSRSTGSMNTEAFF. The CDR3 coding sequence is TGCGCCAGCAGCTCCCGGTCGACAGGGAGTATGAACACTGAAGCTTTCTTT.

Only a few counts were recorded for this clone. The J gene is TRBJ1-1, the V gene TRBV29-1, with a possible D match to TRBD1 (5 bases). Trimming stripped 4 bases from V and 6 bases from J, with 12 bases between. Germline V lookup: CDR1 SQVTM, CDR2 ANQGSEA. This CDR3 has 12 amino acids. The CDR3 loop reads CSVARVGAEAFF. The CDR3 DNA is TGCAGCGTTGCCAGGGTGGGCGCTGAAGCTTTCTTT.

The rearrangement uses TRBV4-3 and TRBJ2-5; 7 bases line up with TRBD2. V shed 0 bases and J 9 bases; nucleotides not matched to a gene: 7. In germline, CDR1 is LGHNA, CDR2 YSLEER. This CDR3 has 14 residues. The CDR3 DNA sequence: TGCGCCAGCAGCCAAGAGCGGCGGCGGGAGTCCCAGTACTTC. This sequence encodes CASSQERRRESQYF.

This chain uses TRBV3-1 (or the pseudogene TRBV3-2) with TRBJ2-3; 10 bases fit TRBD2. CDR1 LGHDT and CDR2 YNNKEL come from the germline V gene (reference sequence). This CDR3 has 16 amino acids. After removal of 6 bases from V and 5 bases from J, the junction contained 11 bases not matched to a gene. Here the CDR3 DNA reads TGTGCCAGCAGACCAACGCTAGCGGGAGTGGTAGATACGCAGTATTTT. It codes for CASRPTLAGVVDTQYF.

This chain uses TRBV4-3 with TRBJ1-2, with D uncertain. CDR3 size: 15 residues. Trimming left V 1 base short and J 3 bases short, with 12 bases between. Germline CDR1 reads LGHNA; CDR2 reads YSLEER. The CDR3 DNA reads TGCGCCAGCAGCCAAGTCGACTCCACCGACTATGGCTACACCTTC. It codes for CASSQVDSTDYGYTF.

The chain is built from TRBV28 and TRBJ2-7, with 9 bases identical to TRBD2. In germline, CDR1 is MDHEN, CDR2 SYDVKM. This CDR3 region has 14 residues. With V trimmed by 4 bases and J by 2 bases, 3 bases remained unmatched. CDR3 loop: CASSYSGGPYEQYF. In DNA, the CDR3 is TGTGCCAGCAGTTATAGCGGGGGCCCCTACGAGCAGTACTTC.

V and J are TRBV2 and TRBJ2-3, with 8 bases lining up with TRBD1. The CDR3 covers 12 residues. V was clipped by 9 bases and J by 4 bases; unmatched bases: 3. Germline lookup yields CDR1 SNHLY and CDR2 FYNNEI. The CDR3 loop is CARRTGPDTQYF. CDR3 nucleotides: TGTGCCAGAAGGACAGGGCCAGATACGCAGTATTTT.

V is TRBV4-1 and J is TRBJ2-3, with D possibly being TRBD1 (6 bases). In germline, CDR1 is MGHRA, CDR2 YSYEKL. With 0 bases removed from V and 4 bases from J, the gap between germline ends came to 11 bases. CDR3 length: 15 residues. The chain's CDR3 is CASSQEGASSDTQYF. The CDR3 DNA reads TGCGCCAGCAGCCAAGAGGGGGCTAGTTCAGATACGCAGTATTTT.

The gene calls are TRBV4-3 and TRBJ2-7, with 9 bases identical to TRBD1. V lost 3 bases and J lost 2; bases outside the gene matches: 2. The CDR3 totals 14 residues. CDR1 is LGHNA and CDR2 is YSLEER in the germline V gene. For the CDR3, the DNA is TGCGCCAGCAGCCAGGGACAGGGTGCCTACGAGCAGTACTTC. Amino acid sequence: CASSQGQGAYEQYF.

V and J are TRBV5-1 and TRBJ1-3, with D unclear. Trimming pared 4 bases from V and 0 bases from J, leaving 11 bases between. Germline V CDR1 and CDR2: SGHRS, YFSETQ. The CDR3 has 15 residues. CDR3 nucleotide sequence: TGCGCCAGCAGCGTCGAGTGGAGCTCTGGAAACACCATATATTTT. As protein: CASSVEWSSGNTIYF.

This chain links TRBV6-5 with TRBJ1-2; no clear D gene. The germline CDR1 and CDR2 sequences are MNHEY and SVGAGI. This CDR3 has 13 amino acids. V gave up 8 bases and J gave up 6 bases, with 16 bases separating them. CDR3 loop: CASLRHDAHGYTF. CDR3 coding DNA: TGTGCCAGCCTTAGACACGACGCCCATGGCTACACCTTC.

The chain employs TRBV11-2 and TRBJ1-6; maybe TRBD1 (6 bases). In germline, CDR1 is SGHAT, CDR2 FQNNGV. The V gene lost 5 bases and the J gene lost 7 bases, with 12 bases spanning the gap. This CDR3 is 14 amino acids long. CDR3 sequence reads: CASSLTGWNSPLHF. The CDR3 DNA is TGTGCCAGCAGCCTTACAGGGTGGAATTCACCCCTCCACTTT.

The chain has TRBV28 and TRBJ1-1; D is uncertain. In germline, CDR1 is MDHEN, CDR2 SYDVKM. The CDR3 extends over 11 amino acids. The V end was cut by 8 bases, the J end by 7 bases, with 11 bases between. CDR3 in DNA: TGTGCCAGCCATACGGCGGGTGAAGCTTTCTTT. Its protein product is CASHTAGEAFF. Drawing the rest from reference TRBV28 and TRBJ1-1, the complete variable domain is DVKVTQSSRYLVKRTGEKVFLECVQDMDHENMFWYRQDPGLGLRLIYFSYDVKMKEKGDIPEGYSVSREKKERFSLILESASTNQTSMYLCASHTAGEAFFGQGTRLTVV.

The CDR3 region is CASSQAGLAGGSSYNEQFF. The CDR3 DNA sequence: TGTGCCAGCAGCCAAGCGGGACTAGCGGGGGGGAGCTCCTACAATGAGCAGTTCTTC. The chain has TRBV3-1 (or the pseudogene TRBV3-2) and TRBJ2-1, with 16 bases fitting TRBD2. J was trimmed by 0 bases and V by 1 base; bases with no gene match: 3. Germline assignment: CDR1 LGHDT and CDR2 YNNKEL (reference sequence). CDR3 length equals 19 residues.

V gene TRBV28 combines with J gene TRBJ2-2, with TRBD1 matching over 9 bases. This CDR3 has 19 residues. Germline CDR1 is MDHEN and CDR2 is SYDVKM. Losses at the gene ends were 4 bases for V and 6 bases for J; bases not matched to a gene: 18. The chain's CDR3 is CASSSRLQGAPRRAGELFF. The CDR3 DNA reads TGTGCCAGCAGTTCCAGATTACAGGGGGCTCCTCGTAGGGCCGGGGAGCTGTTTTTT.

In this sample, this clone turned up once. The J gene is TRBJ1-5, the V gene TRBV19, with 12 bases fitting TRBD1. The CDR3 runs to 16 residues. The germline V gene has CDR1 LNHDA and CDR2 SQIVND (reference sequence). The junction had 6 bases not matched to a gene; V was cut back by 9 bases and J by 0 bases. For the CDR3, the DNA is TGTGCCAGCCGGGACAGGGGGCTAGGTAGCAATCAGCCCCAGCATTTT. Translating gives CASRDRGLGSNQPQHF.

This sequence joins TRBV7-7 and TRBJ2-1; TRBD2 aligns across 14 bases. Germline V gives CDR1 SSHAT, CDR2 FNYEAQ (reference sequence). The length of the CDR3 is 18 residues. V trimming: 2 bases; J trimming: 9 bases; junction bases outside the gene matches: 12. DNA of the CDR3: TGTGCCAGCAGCTTATCAGGGGGGGGACTAGCGGGAGCGTTTGAGCAGTTCTTC. It translates to CASSLSGGGLAGAFEQFF.

This chain uses TRBV4-3 with TRBJ2-1; 9 nucleotides line up with TRBD1. Germline V gene sequence: CDR1 LGHNA, CDR2 YSLEER. This CDR3 is built from 16 residues. V shed 2 bases and J 4 bases; nucleotides not matched to a gene: 6. The CDR3 DNA follows: TGCGCCAGCAGCCAATTCCCGGGACAGGGATACAATGAGCAGTTCTTC. Residues: CASSQFPGQGYNEQFF.

This rearrangement joins TRBV10-2 to TRBJ1-1; D not certain. Germline loops: CDR1 WSHSY, CDR2 SAAADI. The CDR3 sequence is 13 residues long. The germline V and J ends were trimmed by 6 bases and 0 bases, with 8 bases remaining between them. The CDR3 loop reads CASRFRLNTEAFF. The CDR3 nucleotides are TGCGCCAGCAGGTTCCGGTTGAACACTGAAGCTTTCTTT.

V gene TRBV4-1 combines with J gene TRBJ2-1, with 11 bases lining up with TRBD2. CDR1 and CDR2 (germline): MGHRA, YSYEKL. With 0 bases clipped from V and 5 bases from J, the junction kept 12 bases outside the gene matches. The CDR3 is 19 residues long. The CDR3 bases are TGCGCCAGCAGCCAAGATCCTACTAGCGGGAGAGTTCGGGACAATGAGCAGTTCTTC. Translated: CASSQDPTSGRVRDNEQFF.

The chain links TRBV24-1 to TRBJ2-2; possible D gene TRBD1, 5 bases. From germline, CDR1 is KGHDR and CDR2 SFDVKD. The V gene lost 3 bases and the J gene lost 6 bases, with 19 bases spanning the gap. The CDR3 runs to 17 residues. CDR3 residues: CATSDRARVFGAGELFF. CDR3 bases: TGTGCCACCAGTGATCGCGCCAGGGTGTTTGGGGCCGGGGAGCTGTTTTTT.

The genes are TRBV3-1 (or the pseudogene TRBV3-2) and TRBJ2-7; 13 bases agree with TRBD2. In germline, CDR1 is LGHDT, CDR2 YNNKEL (reference sequence). J gave up 3 bases and V 4 bases, and 0 bases lay outside the gene matches. The length of the CDR3 is 14 residues. CDR3 nucleotide sequence: TGTGCCAGCAGCCGGACTAGCGGGGGCTACGAGCAGTACTTC. The encoded protein is CASSRTSGGYEQYF.

The chain combines TRBV4-3 with TRBJ1-1; 7 bases are shared with TRBD1. The CDR3 is 12 residues long. V lost 0 bases and J lost 11; bases outside the gene matches: 3. Germline lookup yields CDR1 LGHNA and CDR2 YSLEER. This chain's CDR3 is CASSQDTGEAFF. In DNA, the CDR3 is TGCGCCAGCAGCCAAGATACAGGGGAGGCTTTCTTT.

This rearrangement joins TRBV11-3 to TRBJ1-1, with D perhaps TRBD1 (5 bases). The germline gives CDR1 SGHNT, CDR2 YENEEA. The ends were cut back, 2 bases at V and 8 bases at J, with 12 bases in the middle. The CDR3 covers 13 residues. CDR3 sequence: CASSLLARAEAFF. CDR3 sequence (DNA): TGTGCCAGCAGCTTATTGGCCAGGGCAGAAGCTTTCTTT.

The rearrangement joins TRBV2 to TRBJ1-1, with 11 bases matching TRBD1. Trimming took 8 bases from V and 11 from J; bases not matched to a gene: 4. Germline CDR1 SNHLY, CDR2 FYNNEI. The CDR3 is 11 residues long. The chain's CDR3 is CASGGTGGAFF. CDR3 DNA: TGTGCCAGCGGGGGGACAGGGGGTGCTTTCTTT. Full variable domain (rest looked up from reference TRBV2 and TRBJ1-1): EPEVTQTPSHQVTQMGQEVILRCVPISNHLYFYWYRQILGQKVEFLVSFYNNEISEKSEIFDDQFSVERPDGSNFTLKIRSTKLEDSAMYFCASGGTGGAFFGQGTRLTVV.

This rearrangement joins TRBV10-3 to TRBJ2-1; TRBD2 agrees at 11 bases. Germline assignment: CDR1 ENHRY and CDR2 SYGVKD. With V trimmed by 9 bases and J by 6 bases, 10 bases remained unmatched. The CDR3 is 15 residues long. CDR3 coding DNA: TGTGCCATAAGTTCAGGACTAGCGGGCCGCAATGAGCAGTTCTTC. It yields the protein CAISSGLAGRNEQFF.